This T cell receptor (beta chain) was profiled in a study of identical twins. TCRdb used MiXCR to reprocess the 5' RACE reads, holding one entry per CDR3 protein. Among about 240,000 distinct CDR3 sequences listed, roughly an eighth were seen once. Study-level results: There were fewer insertions in abundant cord blood beta clonotypes, but memory repertoires showed no such pattern. Among beta out-of-frame sequences, excess sharing between twins appeared weaker.

To note about this clonotype: As yet, its antigen is unknown.

Trimming removed 2 bases from V and 5 bases from J, with 11 bases in between. The CDR3 is 14 residues long. Germline values: CDR1 SGHTA, CDR2 FQGTGA. These data also formed part of another study, on yellow fever vaccine responses in identical twins.

The receptor was derived from a woman aged 18-29 years in good health. The V gene is TRBV7-3, the J gene TRBJ2-3; D is possibly TRBD2 (5 bases). Sequencing was done on a sample of memory (CD45RO+) T cells sorted from blood. The CDR3 coding sequence is TGTGCCAGCAGCTTATACCCGGGGATAGATACGCAGTATTTT. It translates to CASSLYPGIDTQYF. The whole variable domain, filled in from reference TRBV7-3 and TRBJ2-3, reads GAGVSQTPSNKVTEKGKYVELRCDPISGHTALYWYRQSLGQGPEFLIYFQGTGAADDSGLPNDRFFAVRPEGSVSTLKIQRTERGDSAVYLCASSLYPGIDTQYFGPGTRLTVL.